The source of this T cell receptor (beta chain) is a study of lymphopenia after photon versus proton radiotherapy. Assay used: immunoSEQ multiplex PCR; TCRdb lists only in-frame clones, some missing. The sample records some 70,000 clones, approximately 87% being singletons. Regarding the study as a whole: A bigger post-nadir fall in TCR diversity correlated inversely with survival time in deceased patients. Under photons, naive T cells and diversity fell while effector/memory populations rose. After the lymphocyte nadir, photon-treated repertoires showed oligoclonal expansion, especially of CD8+ Temra cells. Authors raise, but do not show, better survival with proton therapy.

Germline loops: CDR1 SGHTA, CDR2 FQGNSA. The CDR3 sequence is 15 residues long. V was shortened by 1 base and J by 4 bases, with 11 bases between the two germline ends. This clone has just a few counts. Antigen specificity is unknown. Sequencing was performed on peripheral blood, taken from a patient treated with proton-based radiotherapy. This sequence originates from a man older than 75 with esophageal cancer. The genes are TRBV7-2 and TRBJ1-3, with D unclear. This CDR3 is CASSLDSRTGNTIYF. Written as DNA, the CDR3 is TGTGCCAGCAGCTTAGACAGTCGGACCGGAAACACCATATATTTT. Using reference TRBV7-2 and TRBJ1-3 for the parts outside the CDR3, the full variable domain is GAGVSQSPSNKVTEKGKDVELRCDPISGHTALYWYRQSLGQGLEFLIYFQGNSAPDKSGLPSDRFSAERTGGSVSTLTIQRTQQEDSAVYLCASSLDSRTGNTIYFGEGSWLTVV.